The 23 T cell receptor beta chains reported below all come from one sample, sequenced in a study of T cells in tuberculosis. Profiled with immunoSEQ multiplex PCR; TCRdb holds only in-frame clones, not every one. The sample includes 25,000 to 35,000 clones, about 90% of them seen just once. Time point given: new active TB diagnosis, blood taken before or within 7 days of starting treatment. Sequenced material: PBMCs, taken at tuberculosis diagnosis. All receptors derive from an adult with tuberculosis. Some clones in this sample may be carry-over from other donors' samples.

The rearrangement links TRBV27 to TRBJ1-5; TRBD1 is a possible D gene (6 bases). Germline V gene data show CDR1 as MNHEY and CDR2 as SMNVEV (reference sequence). Trimming took off 5 bases at V and 7 bases at J, with 21 bases between the two ends. CDR3 length: 16 amino acids. CDR3 region: CASSPRGGVVHQPQHF. CDR3 nucleotides: TGTGCCAGCAGTCCCCGCGGGGGCGTGGTTCACCAGCCCCAGCATTTT.

The rearrangement joins TRBV19 to TRBJ1-2, with a tentative D call TRBD1 (6 bases). V gave up 10 bases and J gave up 0 bases, with 15 bases separating them. The CDR3 sequence is 14 residues long. The germline V gene has CDR1 LNHDA and CDR2 SQIVND (reference sequence). The CDR3 loop is CATTEQGPNYGYTF. The CDR3 DNA reads as TGTGCCACTACGGAGCAGGGGCCTAACTATGGCTACACCTTC.

The chain uses TRBV11-2 and TRBJ2-3; 9 nucleotides match TRBD2. Per the germline V gene, CDR1 is SGHAT and CDR2 is FQNNGV. The CDR3 contains 15 residues. With V trimmed by 7 bases and J by 1 base, 6 bases remained unmatched. CDR3 coding DNA: TGTGCCAGCACCAAGACTAGCGGAGGCACAGATACGCAGTATTTT. This encodes CASTKTSGGTDTQYF. The entire variable domain, with the rest obtained from reference TRBV11-2 and TRBJ2-3, is as follows: EAGVAQSPRYKIIEKRQSVAFWCNPISGHATLYWYQQILGQGPKLLIQFQNNGVVDDSQLPKDRFSAERLKGVDSTLKIQPAKLEDSAVYLCASTKTSGGTDTQYFGPGTRLTVL.

In nucleotides, the CDR3 is TGTGCCAGCAGTTATAGTCCCTCTGGAAACACCATATATTTT. Translated: CASSYSPSGNTIYF. This chain links TRBV27 with TRBJ1-3; D call uncertain. Per the germline V gene, CDR1 is MNHEY and CDR2 is SMNVEV (reference sequence). The CDR3 runs 14 residues. Trimming left V 4 bases short and J 0 bases short, with 7 bases between.

The CDR3 region is CASSYSRAGATDEQYF. DNA for the CDR3: TGTGCCAGCAGTTACAGTCGAGCGGGGGCGACAGACGAGCAGTACTTC. This chain links TRBV6-5 with TRBJ2-7; 8 positions match TRBD2. The CDR3 sequence is 16 residues long. Germline CDR1 reads MNHEY; CDR2 reads SVGAGI. The trim removed 2 bases at V and 5 bases at J, leaving 11 bases unmatched.

The chain couples TRBV27 to TRBJ2-7; weak D call: TRBD1 (6 bases). Germline V CDR1 and CDR2: MNHEY, SMNVEV (reference sequence). Trimming took 2 bases from V and 9 from J, leaving 11 bases between them. The CDR3 is made up of 12 amino acids. In nucleotides, the CDR3 is TGTGCCAGCAGTTTAGTCAGGGGAACGCAGTACTTC. The encoded protein is CASSLVRGTQYF.

This clone was counted once. The chain recombines TRBV14 with TRBJ2-7; 7 bases map to TRBD2. This CDR3 is built from 13 residues. The V and J ends lost 6 bases and 3 bases, in that order; junction bases with no gene match: 5. Germline loops: CDR1 SGHDN, CDR2 FVKESK. In DNA, the CDR3 is TGTGCCAGCAGTCCCTCGGGGGGCTACGAGCAGTACTTC. This encodes CASSPSGGYEQYF.

The chain is built from TRBV27 and TRBJ1-6; possibly TRBD1 for D (5 bases). This CDR3 spans 16 amino acids. Deletions cut 6 bases from V and 3 bases from J, with 15 bases between. Per the germline V gene, CDR1 is MNHEY and CDR2 is SMNVEV (reference sequence). The CDR3 is CASRLGGVNYNSPLHF. In nucleotides, the CDR3 is TGTGCCAGCAGATTAGGAGGGGTGAACTATAATTCACCCCTCCACTTT.

V is TRBV7-8 and J is TRBJ2-1; D uncertain. CDR3 length: 15 residues. The germline gives CDR1 SGHVS, CDR2 FQNEAQ. V lost 0 bases and J lost 0, with 6 bases in between. The CDR3 sequence is CASSLAGSSYNEQFF. The CDR3 DNA reads TGTGCCAGCAGCTTAGCTGGCAGCTCCTACAATGAGCAGTTCTTC.

The V gene is TRBV7-2, the J gene TRBJ2-1; 9 bases match TRBD1. The CDR3 is 15 amino acids. V shed 5 bases and J 6 bases; nucleotides not matched to a gene: 8. CDR1 is SGHTA, CDR2 FQGNSA, per germline. CDR3 DNA sequence: TGTGCCAGCAGCCCGGGGACAGGGTTGGGCAATGAGCAGTTCTTC. Translated: CASSPGTGLGNEQFF. The full variable domain, rest sourced from reference TRBV7-2 and TRBJ2-1, is GAGVSQSPSNKVTEKGKDVELRCDPISGHTALYWYRQSLGQGLEFLIYFQGNSAPDKSGLPSDRFSAERTGGSVSTLTIQRTQQEDSAVYLCASSPGTGLGNEQFFGPGTRLTVL.

This sequence joins TRBV19 and TRBJ1-5; 8 bases align to TRBD1. Losses at the gene ends were 9 bases for V and 3 bases for J; bases not matched to a gene: 4. The CDR3 extends over 13 amino acids. Germline V gene sequence: CDR1 LNHDA, CDR2 SQIVND (reference sequence). The DNA of the CDR3 is TGTGCCAGCCAACAGGGGGACAATCAGCCCCAGCATTTT. Translating gives CASQQGDNQPQHF.

The V and J genes are TRBV6-1 and TRBJ1-1; 9 nucleotides match TRBD1. CDR1 is MNHNS and CDR2 is SASEGT in the germline V gene. The CDR3 has 15 amino acids. V lost 1 base to trimming and J lost 5 bases; unmatched junction nucleotides: 5. CDR3 DNA sequence: TGTGCCAGCAGTGAAGTGAACAGGGGGCAGACTGAAGCTTTCTTT. Its translation: CASSEVNRGQTEAFF.

This clone has a handful of counts. This chain joins TRBV5-6 and TRBJ1-1; no clear D gene. The V gene lost 0 bases and the J gene lost 6 bases, with 21 bases spanning the gap. The germline V gene has CDR1 SGHDT and CDR2 YYEEEE. This CDR3 region has 17 residues. The CDR3 nucleotides read TGTGCCAGCAGCTTGGCCCGGACTCCATGGAGCATGTCTGAAGCTTTCTTT. Residues: CASSLARTPWSMSEAFF.

CDR3 sequence reads: CASSLAEGAPFNSPLHF. CDR3 nucleotides: TGTGCCAGCAGCTTGGCCGAGGGGGCACCATTTAATTCACCCCTCCACTTT. The gene calls are TRBV5-5 and TRBJ1-6; the match to TRBD1 covers 7 bases. Per germline, CDR1 SGHKS and CDR2 YYEKEE (reference sequence). V was pared by 0 bases and J by 6 bases, with 9 bases of the junction left unmatched. The CDR3 has 17 amino acids.

This clone was seen only once. The V call is TRBV18, the J call TRBJ1-1; 11 bases are shared with TRBD1. Germline CDR1 KGHSH, CDR2 LQKENI. With V trimmed by 1 base and J by 4 bases, 2 bases remained unmatched. The CDR3 consists of 15 residues. The CDR3 bases are TGTGCCAGCTCACCACGCGGGACAGGGGGCACTGAAGCTTTCTTT. Amino acid sequence: CASSPRGTGGTEAFF.

J is TRBJ1-4 and V is TRBV27, with D possibly TRBD1 on 6 matching bases. Germline-derived CDR1 and CDR2 are MNHEY and SMNVEV (reference sequence). This CDR3 is built from 18 residues. V lost 4 bases to trimming and J lost 10 bases, with 28 bases between them. The DNA for the CDR3 is TGTGCCAGCAGTTCCCAGGGGATCTACGGGGGGCGCGGGGGAAAACTGTTTTTT. Translation gives CASSSQGIYGGRGGKLFF.

This rearrangement joins TRBV18 to TRBJ1-6; tentatively, D is TRBD1 (6 bases). Trimming took 3 bases from V and 6 from J, leaving 21 bases between them. Germline CDR1 KGHSH, CDR2 LQKENI. This CDR3 contains 18 residues. The CDR3 coding sequence is TGTGCCAGCTCACCCCAAGACCGTCGGACAGATACTAATTCACCCCTCCACTTT. This codes for CASSPQDRRTDTNSPLHF.

The V and J genes are TRBV27 and TRBJ1-2, with 8 bases fitting TRBD1. The CDR3 loop spans 13 amino acids. The J segment lost 6 bases and the V segment lost 6 bases, leaving 6 bases of the junction unmatched. Germline V lookup: CDR1 MNHEY, CDR2 SMNVEV (reference sequence). CDR3 sequence (DNA): TGTGCCAGCAGCCTCCAGGGGGCGGATGGCTACACCTTC. As protein: CASSLQGADGYTF.

The chain combines TRBV7-2 with TRBJ2-2, with 14 positions matching TRBD2. The germline gives CDR1 SGHTA, CDR2 FQGNSA. Germline trimming cut 5 bases from V and 1 base from J; bases unmatched to any gene: 9. CDR3 size: 19 residues. As DNA, the CDR3 is TGTGCCAGCAGCCGAAGGACTAGCGGGGGGATTTTGAACACCGGGGAGCTGTTTTTT. Its protein is CASSRRTSGGILNTGELFF. Using reference TRBV7-2 and TRBJ2-2 for the parts outside the CDR3, the full variable domain is GAGVSQSPSNKVTEKGKDVELRCDPISGHTALYWYRQSLGQGLEFLIYFQGNSAPDKSGLPSDRFSAERTGGSVSTLTIQRTQQEDSAVYLCASSRRTSGGILNTGELFFGEGSRLTVL.

The V call is TRBV9, the J call TRBJ2-2; 8 bases are a match to TRBD1. V shed 4 bases and J 2 bases; nucleotides not matched to a gene: 7. Per the germline V gene, CDR1 is SGDLS and CDR2 is YYNGEE. There are 16 residues in the CDR3. The CDR3, as DNA: TGTGCCAGCAGCCTTCGGACAGGGACCAACACCGGGGAGCTGTTTTTT. Protein product: CASSLRTGTNTGELFF.

CDR3 loop: CASTQASYGYTF. Written as DNA, the CDR3 is TGCGCCAGCACCCAGGCATCCTATGGCTACACCTTC. The chain has TRBV10-2 and TRBJ1-2, with unresolved D. There are 12 residues in the CDR3. The V and J ends lost 7 bases and 4 bases respectively, with 10 bases between them. Germline V gene data show CDR1 as WSHSY and CDR2 as SAAADI.

The V gene is TRBV7-6, the J gene TRBJ1-4; possible D gene TRBD1, 5 bases. Trimming stripped 5 bases from V and 8 bases from J, with 15 bases between. The CDR3 loop spans 14 amino acids. The V gene's germline CDR1 is SGHVS and CDR2 FNYEAQ. As DNA, the CDR3 is TGTGCCAGCAGCCCCGTGGCTGGGGCGGAAAAACTGTTTTTT. Its translation is CASSPVAGAEKLFF.

This clone was counted a few times. The chain uses TRBV28 and TRBJ1-2; no clear D. This CDR3 contains 12 residues. V was clipped by 5 bases and J by 8 bases, with 12 bases between them. Germline V gene lookup returns CDR1 MDHEN and CDR2 SYDVKM. CDR3 sequence: CASSRESRGYTF. As DNA, the CDR3 is TGTGCCAGCAGTCGGGAGTCTCGGGGCTACACCTTC.